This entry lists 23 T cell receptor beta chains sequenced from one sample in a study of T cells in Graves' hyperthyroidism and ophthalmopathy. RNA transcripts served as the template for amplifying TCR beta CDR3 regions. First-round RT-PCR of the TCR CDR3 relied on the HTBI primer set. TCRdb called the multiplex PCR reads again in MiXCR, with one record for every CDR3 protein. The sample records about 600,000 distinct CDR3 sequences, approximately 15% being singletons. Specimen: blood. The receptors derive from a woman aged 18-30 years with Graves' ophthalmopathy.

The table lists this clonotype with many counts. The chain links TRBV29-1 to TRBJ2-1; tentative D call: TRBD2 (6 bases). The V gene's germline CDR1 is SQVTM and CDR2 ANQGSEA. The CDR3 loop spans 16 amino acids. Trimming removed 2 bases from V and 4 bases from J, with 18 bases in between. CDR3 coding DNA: TGCAGCGTTGAATGGCGGGACGAGGGTCAGTACAATGAGCAGTTCTTC. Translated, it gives CSVEWRDEGQYNEQFF.

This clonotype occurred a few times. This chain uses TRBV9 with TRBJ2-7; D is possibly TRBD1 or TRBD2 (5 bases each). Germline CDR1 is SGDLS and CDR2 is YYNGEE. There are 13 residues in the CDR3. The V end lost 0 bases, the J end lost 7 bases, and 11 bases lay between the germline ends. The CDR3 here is CASSVGDEWEQYF. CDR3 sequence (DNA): TGTGCCAGCAGCGTAGGGGACGAGTGGGAGCAGTACTTC.

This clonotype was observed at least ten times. The CDR3 loop reads CASSFAGGAGAFF. In DNA, the CDR3 is TGTGCCAGCAGCTTTGCAGGGGGCGCGGGAGCTTTCTTT. J is TRBJ1-1 and V is TRBV7-9, with 8 bases that match TRBD1. The CDR3 loop spans 13 amino acids. Losses at the gene ends were 3 bases for V and 10 bases for J; bases not matched to a gene: 7. The germline V gene has CDR1 SEHNR and CDR2 FQNEAQ (reference sequence).

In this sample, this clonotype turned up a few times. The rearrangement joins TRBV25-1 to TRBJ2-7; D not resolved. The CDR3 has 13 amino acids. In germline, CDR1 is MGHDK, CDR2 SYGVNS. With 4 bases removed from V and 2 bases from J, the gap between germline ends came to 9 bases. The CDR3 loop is CASSGGAPYEQYF. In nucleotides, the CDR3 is TGTGCCAGCAGTGGAGGCGCCCCCTACGAGCAGTACTTC.

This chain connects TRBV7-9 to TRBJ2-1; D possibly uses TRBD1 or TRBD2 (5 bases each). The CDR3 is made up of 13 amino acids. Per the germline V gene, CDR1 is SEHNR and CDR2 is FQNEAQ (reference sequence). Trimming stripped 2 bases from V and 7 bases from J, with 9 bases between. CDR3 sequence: CASSLTWGNEQFF. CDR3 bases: TGTGCCAGCAGCTTAACTTGGGGGAATGAGCAGTTCTTC.

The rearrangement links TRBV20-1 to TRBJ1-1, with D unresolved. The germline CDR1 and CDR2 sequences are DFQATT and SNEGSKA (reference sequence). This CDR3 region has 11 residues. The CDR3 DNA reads TGCACACGGGCCACGGACACTGAAGCTTTCTTT. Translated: CTRATDTEAFF.

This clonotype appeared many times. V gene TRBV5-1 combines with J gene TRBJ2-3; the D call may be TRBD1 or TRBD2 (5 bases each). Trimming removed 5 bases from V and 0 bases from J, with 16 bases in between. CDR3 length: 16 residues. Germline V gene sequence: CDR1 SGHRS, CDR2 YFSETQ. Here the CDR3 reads CASRLQRGASTDTQYF. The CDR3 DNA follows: TGCGCCAGCAGGTTACAGAGGGGCGCAAGCACAGATACGCAGTATTTT.

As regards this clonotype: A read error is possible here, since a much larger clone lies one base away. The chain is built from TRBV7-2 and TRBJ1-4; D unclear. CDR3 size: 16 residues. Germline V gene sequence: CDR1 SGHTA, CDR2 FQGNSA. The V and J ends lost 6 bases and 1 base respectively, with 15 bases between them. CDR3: CASRLSRGVTNEKLFF. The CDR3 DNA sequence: TGTGCCAGCAGGTTATCACGCGGGGTAACTAATGAAAAACTGTTTTTT.

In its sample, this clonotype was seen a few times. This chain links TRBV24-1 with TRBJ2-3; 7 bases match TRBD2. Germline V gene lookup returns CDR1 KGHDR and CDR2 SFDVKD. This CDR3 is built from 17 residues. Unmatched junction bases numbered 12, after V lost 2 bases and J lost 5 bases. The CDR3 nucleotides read TGTGCCACCAGTGATTCGCCGGTGGCGGGAGACGTAGATACGCAGTATTTT. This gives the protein CATSDSPVAGDVDTQYF.

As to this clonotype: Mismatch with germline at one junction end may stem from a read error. The CDR3 DNA is TGTGCCAGCAGCCGTCGGACTAGCGGGTTTAATGAGCAGCTCTTC. It specifies CASSRRTSGFNEQLF. This chain connects TRBV3-1 to TRBJ2-1; 11 bases are a match to TRBD2. Germline V CDR1 and CDR2: LGHDT, YNNKEL (reference sequence). There are 15 residues in the CDR3.

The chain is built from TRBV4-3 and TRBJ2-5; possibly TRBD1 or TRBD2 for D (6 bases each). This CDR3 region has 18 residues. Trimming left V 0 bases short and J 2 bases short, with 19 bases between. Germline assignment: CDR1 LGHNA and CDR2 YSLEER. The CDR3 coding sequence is TGCGCCAGCAGCCAAGAGCCCCTGGGGGCGGGACGACAAGAGACCCAGTACTTC. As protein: CASSQEPLGAGRQETQYF.

CDR3 amino acids: CASSIRGPEQFF. The CDR3 bases are TGTGCCAGTAGTATCAGGGGGCCCGAACAGTTCTTC. The chain combines TRBV19 with TRBJ2-1, with 8 bases matching TRBD1. Germline V gene data show CDR1 as LNHDA and CDR2 as SQIVND (reference sequence). This CDR3 spans 12 amino acids. The V segment lost 3 bases and the J segment 13 bases; nucleotides outside the gene matches: 5.

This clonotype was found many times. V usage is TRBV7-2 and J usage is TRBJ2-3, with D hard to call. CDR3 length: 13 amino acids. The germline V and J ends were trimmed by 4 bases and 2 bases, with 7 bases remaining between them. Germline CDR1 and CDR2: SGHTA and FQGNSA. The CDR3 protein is CASSSVATDTQYF. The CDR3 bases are TGTGCCAGCAGCTCAGTAGCCACAGATACGCAGTATTTT. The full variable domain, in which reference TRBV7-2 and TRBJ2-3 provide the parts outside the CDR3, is GAGVSQSPSNKVTEKGKDVELRCDPISGHTALYWYRQSLGQGLEFLIYFQGNSAPDKSGLPSDRFSAERTGGSVSTLTIQRTQQEDSAVYLCASSSVATDTQYFGPGTRLTVL.

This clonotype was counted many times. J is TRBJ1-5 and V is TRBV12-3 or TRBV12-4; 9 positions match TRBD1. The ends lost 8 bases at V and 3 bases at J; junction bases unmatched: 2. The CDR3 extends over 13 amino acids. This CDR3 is CASGTGFNQPQHF. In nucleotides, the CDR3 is TGTGCCAGCGGGACAGGGTTCAATCAGCCCCAGCATTTT.

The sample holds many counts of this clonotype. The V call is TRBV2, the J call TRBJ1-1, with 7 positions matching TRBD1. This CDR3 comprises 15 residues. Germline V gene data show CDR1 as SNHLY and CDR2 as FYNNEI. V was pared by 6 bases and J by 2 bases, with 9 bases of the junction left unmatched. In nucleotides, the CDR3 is TGTGCCAGCAGCCCTCAGGGGACAGCCAACACTGAAGCTTTCTTT. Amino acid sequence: CASSPQGTANTEAFF.

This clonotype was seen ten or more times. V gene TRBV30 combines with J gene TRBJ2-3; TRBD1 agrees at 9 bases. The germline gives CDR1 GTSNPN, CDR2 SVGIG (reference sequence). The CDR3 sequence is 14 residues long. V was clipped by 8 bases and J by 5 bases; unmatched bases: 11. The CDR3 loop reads CAGPRQGGVDTQYF. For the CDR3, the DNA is TGTGCCGGGCCTCGACAGGGGGGCGTAGATACGCAGTATTTT.

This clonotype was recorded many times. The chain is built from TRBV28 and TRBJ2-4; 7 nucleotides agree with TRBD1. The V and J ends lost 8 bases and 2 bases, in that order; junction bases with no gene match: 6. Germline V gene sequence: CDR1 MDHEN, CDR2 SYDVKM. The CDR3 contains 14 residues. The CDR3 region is CASRQGGTKNIQYF. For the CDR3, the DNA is TGTGCCAGCCGACAGGGTGGGACCAAAAACATTCAGTACTTC.

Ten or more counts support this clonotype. For the CDR3, the DNA is TGCAGCGTTGGGGCAGGGAGCTCTGGAAACACCATATATTTT. It specifies CSVGAGSSGNTIYF. The chain has TRBV29-1 and TRBJ1-3, with D possibly TRBD1 on 5 matching bases. Per germline, CDR1 SQVTM and CDR2 ANQGSEA. V lost 4 bases and J lost 0, with 10 bases in between. The CDR3 spans 14 residues.

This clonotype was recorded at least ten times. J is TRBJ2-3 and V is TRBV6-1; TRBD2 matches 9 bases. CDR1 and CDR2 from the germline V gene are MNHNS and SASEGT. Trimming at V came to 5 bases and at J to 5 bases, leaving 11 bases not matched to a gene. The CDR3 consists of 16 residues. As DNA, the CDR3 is TGTGCCAGCAGTAGCATGGGTAGCGGGAGTGGAGATACGCAGTATTTT. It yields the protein CASSSMGSGSGDTQYF.

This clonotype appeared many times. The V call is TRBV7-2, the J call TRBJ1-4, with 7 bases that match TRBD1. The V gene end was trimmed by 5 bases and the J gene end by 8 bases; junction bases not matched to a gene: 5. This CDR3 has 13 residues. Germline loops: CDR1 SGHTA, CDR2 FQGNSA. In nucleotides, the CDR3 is TGTGCCAGCAGCGTAGTACAGGGGGAAAAACTGTTTTTT. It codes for CASSVVQGEKLFF.

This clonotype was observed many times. The CDR3 DNA is TGTGCCAGCAGCTCGTACAATGCCATTCATTCACCCCTCCACTTT. The encoded protein is CASSSYNAIHSPLHF. The chain links TRBV7-2 to TRBJ1-6; the D is unclear. The germline V gene encodes CDR1 SGHTA and CDR2 FQGNSA. The CDR3 has 15 residues. The V gene lost 4 bases and the J gene lost 8 bases, with 15 bases spanning the gap.

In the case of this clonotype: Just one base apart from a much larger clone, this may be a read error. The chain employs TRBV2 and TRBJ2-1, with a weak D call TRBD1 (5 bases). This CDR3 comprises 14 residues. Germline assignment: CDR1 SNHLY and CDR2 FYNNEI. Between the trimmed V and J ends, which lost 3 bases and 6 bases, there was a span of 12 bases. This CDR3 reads CASSELDRLNEQFF. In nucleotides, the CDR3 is TGTGCCAGCAGTGAGCTCGACAGACTCAATGAGCAGTTCTTC.

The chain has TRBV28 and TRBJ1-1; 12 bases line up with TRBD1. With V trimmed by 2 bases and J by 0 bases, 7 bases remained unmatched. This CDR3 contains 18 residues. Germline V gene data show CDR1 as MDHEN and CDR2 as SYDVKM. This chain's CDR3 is CASSLPGTGGLMNTEAFF. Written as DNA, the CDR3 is TGTGCCAGCAGTTTACCCGGGACAGGGGGCTTGATGAACACTGAAGCTTTCTTT.